This T cell receptor (beta chain) came from a study of blood T cell repertoires in COVID-19. Study at large: T cells, B-cell-depleted T cells, or PBMCs supplied cDNA or gDNA.

The table came from immunoSEQ multiplex PCR; TCRdb's copy has only in-frame clones and leaves some out. Found here are approximately 99,000 clones, 79% of them singletons; the top ten hold 15% to 20%. This clone came up a few times. The CDR3 totals 13 residues. V lost 2 bases and J lost 4, with 8 bases in between. The TCR was taken from an elderly woman with active or convalescent COVID-19. Sequencing was carried out using peripheral blood. This chain joins TRBV12-3 or TRBV12-4 and TRBJ1-2; D is perhaps TRBD1 (5 bases). The CDR3 DNA sequence: TGTGCCAGCAGTTTACAGGGTGCCTATGGCTACACCTTC. Its protein product is CASSLQGAYGYTF.